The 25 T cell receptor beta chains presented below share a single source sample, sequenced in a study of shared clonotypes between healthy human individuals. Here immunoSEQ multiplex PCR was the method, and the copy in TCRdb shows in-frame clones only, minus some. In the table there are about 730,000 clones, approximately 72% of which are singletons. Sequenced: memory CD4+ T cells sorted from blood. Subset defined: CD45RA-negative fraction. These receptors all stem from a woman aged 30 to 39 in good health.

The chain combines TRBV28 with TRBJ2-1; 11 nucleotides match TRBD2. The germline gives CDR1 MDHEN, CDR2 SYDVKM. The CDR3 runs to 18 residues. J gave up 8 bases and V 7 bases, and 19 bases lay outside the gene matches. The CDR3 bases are TGTGCCAGCACCCCCAATGCGGGTAGCGGGAGGGGTACCGATGAGCAGTTCTTC. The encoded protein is CASTPNAGSGRGTDEQFF.

The CDR3 sequence: CAISTGEDQPQHF. The CDR3 nucleotides read TGTGCCATCAGTACAGGGGAGGATCAGCCCCAGCATTTT. This sequence joins TRBV10-3 and TRBJ1-5, with 7 bases aligning to TRBD1. The CDR3 covers 13 residues. V lost 5 bases and J lost 5; bases outside the gene matches: 3. CDR1 is ENHRY, CDR2 SYGVKD, per germline.

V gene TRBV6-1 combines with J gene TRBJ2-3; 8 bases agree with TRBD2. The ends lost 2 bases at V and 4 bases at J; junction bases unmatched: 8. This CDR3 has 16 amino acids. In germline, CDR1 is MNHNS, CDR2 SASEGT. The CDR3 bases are TGTGCCAGCAGTGAACCGGGCGGGAGGTCGCCAGATACGCAGTATTTT. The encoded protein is CASSEPGGRSPDTQYF.

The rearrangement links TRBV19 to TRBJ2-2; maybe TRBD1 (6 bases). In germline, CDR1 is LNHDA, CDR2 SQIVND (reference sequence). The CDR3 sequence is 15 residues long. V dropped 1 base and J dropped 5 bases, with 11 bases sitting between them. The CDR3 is CASSIAGALTGELFF. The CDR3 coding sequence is TGTGCCAGTAGTATAGCAGGGGCGCTGACCGGGGAGCTGTTTTTT.

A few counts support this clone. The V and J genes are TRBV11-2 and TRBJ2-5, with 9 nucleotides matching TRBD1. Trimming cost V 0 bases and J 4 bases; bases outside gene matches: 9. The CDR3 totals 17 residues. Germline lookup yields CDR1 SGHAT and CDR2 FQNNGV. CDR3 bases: TGTGCCAGCAGCTTAGATCTCTTCGGGACAGGGAGAGAGACCCAGTACTTC. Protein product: CASSLDLFGTGRETQYF.

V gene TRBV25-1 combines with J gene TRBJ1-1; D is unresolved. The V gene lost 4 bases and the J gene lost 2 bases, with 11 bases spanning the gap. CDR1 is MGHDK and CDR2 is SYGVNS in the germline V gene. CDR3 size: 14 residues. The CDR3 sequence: CASSARNSNTEAFF. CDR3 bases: TGTGCCAGCAGTGCTCGGAATTCAAACACTGAAGCTTTCTTT. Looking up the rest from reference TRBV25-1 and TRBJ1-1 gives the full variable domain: EADIYQTPRYLVIGTGKKITLECSQTMGHDKMYWYQQDPGMELHLIHYSYGVNSTEKGDLSSESTVSRIRTEHFPLTLESARPSHTSQYLCASSARNSNTEAFFGQGTRLTVV.

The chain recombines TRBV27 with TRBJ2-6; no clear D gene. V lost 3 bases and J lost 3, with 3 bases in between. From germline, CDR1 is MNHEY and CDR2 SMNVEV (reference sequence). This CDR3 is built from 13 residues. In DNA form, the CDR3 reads TGTGCCAGCAGTTTCTATGGGGCCAACGTCCTGACTTTC. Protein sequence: CASSFYGANVLTF.

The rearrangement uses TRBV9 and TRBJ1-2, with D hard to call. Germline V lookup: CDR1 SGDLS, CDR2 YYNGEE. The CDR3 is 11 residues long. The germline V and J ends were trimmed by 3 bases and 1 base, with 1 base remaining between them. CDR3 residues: CASSGNYGYTF. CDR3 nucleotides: TGTGCCAGCAGCGGTAACTATGGCTACACCTTC.

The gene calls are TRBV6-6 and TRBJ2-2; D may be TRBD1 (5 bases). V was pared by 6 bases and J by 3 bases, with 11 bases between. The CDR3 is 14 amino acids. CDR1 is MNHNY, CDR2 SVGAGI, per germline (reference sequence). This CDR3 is CASSRDSDTGELFF. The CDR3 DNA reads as TGTGCCAGCAGCCGCGACAGTGACACCGGGGAGCTGTTTTTT.

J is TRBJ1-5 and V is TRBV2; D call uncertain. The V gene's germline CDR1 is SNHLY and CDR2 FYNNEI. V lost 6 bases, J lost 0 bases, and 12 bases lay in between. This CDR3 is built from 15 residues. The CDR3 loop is CASSGERDSNQPQHF. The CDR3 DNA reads TGTGCCAGCAGCGGGGAAAGGGATAGCAATCAGCCCCAGCATTTT. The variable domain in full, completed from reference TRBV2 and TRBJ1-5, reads EPEVTQTPSHQVTQMGQEVILRCVPISNHLYFYWYRQILGQKVEFLVSFYNNEISEKSEIFDDQFSVERPDGSNFTLKIRSTKLEDSAMYFCASSGERDSNQPQHFGDGTRLSIL.

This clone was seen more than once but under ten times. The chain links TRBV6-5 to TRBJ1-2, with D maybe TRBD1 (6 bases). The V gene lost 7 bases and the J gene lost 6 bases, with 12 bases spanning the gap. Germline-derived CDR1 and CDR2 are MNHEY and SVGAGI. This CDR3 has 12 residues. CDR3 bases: TGTGCCAGCACCAAACAGGGACATGGCTACACCTTC. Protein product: CASTKQGHGYTF.

The CDR3 reads CASSPRGGTNTGELFF. The CDR3 nucleotides are TGTGCCAGCAGCCCCCGGGGAGGGACGAACACCGGGGAGCTGTTTTTT. The chain employs TRBV28 and TRBJ2-2, with 7 positions matching TRBD2. CDR1 is MDHEN and CDR2 is SYDVKM in the germline V gene. The CDR3 is 16 amino acids. Trimming at V came to 6 bases and at J to 0 bases, leaving 7 bases not matched to a gene. Using reference TRBV28 and TRBJ2-2 for the parts outside the CDR3, the full variable domain is DVKVTQSSRYLVKRTGEKVFLECVQDMDHENMFWYRQDPGLGLRLIYFSYDVKMKEKGDIPEGYSVSREKKERFSLILESASTNQTSMYLCASSPRGGTNTGELFFGEGSRLTVL.

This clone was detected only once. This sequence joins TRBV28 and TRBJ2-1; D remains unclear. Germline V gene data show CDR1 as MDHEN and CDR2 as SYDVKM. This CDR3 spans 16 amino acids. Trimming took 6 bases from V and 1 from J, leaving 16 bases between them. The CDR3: CASSFSYGGSYNEQFF. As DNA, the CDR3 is TGTGCCAGCAGCTTCTCCTACGGTGGGTCCTACAATGAGCAGTTCTTC.

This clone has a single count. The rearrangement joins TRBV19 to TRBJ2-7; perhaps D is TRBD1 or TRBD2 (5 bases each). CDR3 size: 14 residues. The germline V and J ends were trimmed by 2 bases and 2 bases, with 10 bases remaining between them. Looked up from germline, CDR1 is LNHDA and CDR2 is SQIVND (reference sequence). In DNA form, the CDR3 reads TGTGCCAGTAGTATATGGGTGGGACCCTACGAGCAGTACTTC. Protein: CASSIWVGPYEQYF.

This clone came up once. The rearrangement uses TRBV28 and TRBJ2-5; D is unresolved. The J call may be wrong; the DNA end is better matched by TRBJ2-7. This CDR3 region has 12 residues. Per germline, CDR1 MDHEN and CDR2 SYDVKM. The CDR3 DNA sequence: TGTGCCAGCAGTCCTTCGGTCTACGAGCAGTACTTC. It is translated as CASSPSVYEQYF.

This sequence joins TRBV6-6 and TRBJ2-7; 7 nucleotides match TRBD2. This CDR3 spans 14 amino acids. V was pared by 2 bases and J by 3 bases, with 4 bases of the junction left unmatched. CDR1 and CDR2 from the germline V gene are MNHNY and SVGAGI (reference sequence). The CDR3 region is CASSYAGGSYEQYF. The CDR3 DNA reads TGTGCCAGCAGTTACGCCGGGGGGAGCTACGAGCAGTACTTC.

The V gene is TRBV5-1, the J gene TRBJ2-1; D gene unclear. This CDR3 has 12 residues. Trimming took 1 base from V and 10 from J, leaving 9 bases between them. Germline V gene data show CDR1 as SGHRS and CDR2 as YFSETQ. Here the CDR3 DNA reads TGCGCCAGCAGCTTGTACGAAGGGGAGCAGTTCTTC. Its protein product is CASSLYEGEQFF.

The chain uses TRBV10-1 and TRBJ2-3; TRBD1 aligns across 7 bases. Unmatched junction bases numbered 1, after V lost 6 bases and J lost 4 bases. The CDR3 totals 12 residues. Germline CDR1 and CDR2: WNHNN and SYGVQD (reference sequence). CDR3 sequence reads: CASSDRADTQYF. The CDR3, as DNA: TGCGCCAGCAGCGACAGGGCAGATACGCAGTATTTT.

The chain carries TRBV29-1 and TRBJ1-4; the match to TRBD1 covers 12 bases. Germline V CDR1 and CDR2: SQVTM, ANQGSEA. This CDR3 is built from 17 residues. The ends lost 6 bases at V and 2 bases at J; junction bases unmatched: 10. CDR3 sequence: CSVKGGTGGRTNEKLFF. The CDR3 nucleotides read TGCAGCGTCAAAGGGGGGACAGGGGGCCGGACTAATGAAAAACTGTTTTTT. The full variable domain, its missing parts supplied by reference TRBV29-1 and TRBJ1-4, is SAVISQKPSRDICQRGTSLTIQCQVDSQVTMMFWYRQQPGQSLTLIATANQGSEATYESGFVIDKFPISRPNLTFSTLTVSNMSPEDSSIYLCSVKGGTGGRTNEKLFFGSGTQLSVL.

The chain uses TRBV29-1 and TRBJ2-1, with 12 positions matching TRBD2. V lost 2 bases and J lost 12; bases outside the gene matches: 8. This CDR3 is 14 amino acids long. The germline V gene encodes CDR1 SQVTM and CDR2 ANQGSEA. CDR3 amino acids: CSVERTSGILGQFF. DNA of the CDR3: TGCAGCGTTGAACGGACTAGCGGGATTCTGGGGCAGTTCTTC.

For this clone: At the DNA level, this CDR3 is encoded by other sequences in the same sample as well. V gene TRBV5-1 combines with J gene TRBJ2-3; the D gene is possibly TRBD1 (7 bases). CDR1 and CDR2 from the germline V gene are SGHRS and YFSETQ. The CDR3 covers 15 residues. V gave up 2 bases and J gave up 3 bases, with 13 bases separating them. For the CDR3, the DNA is TGCGCCAGCAGCTTATTTGCGGGACAGACAGATACGCAGTATTTT. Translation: CASSLFAGQTDTQYF. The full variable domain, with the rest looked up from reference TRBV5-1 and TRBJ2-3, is KAGVTQTPRYLIKTRGQQVTLSCSPISGHRSVSWYQQTPGQGLQFLFEYFSETQRNKGNFPGRFSGRQFSNSRSEMNVSTLELGDSALYLCASSLFAGQTDTQYFGPGTRLTVL.

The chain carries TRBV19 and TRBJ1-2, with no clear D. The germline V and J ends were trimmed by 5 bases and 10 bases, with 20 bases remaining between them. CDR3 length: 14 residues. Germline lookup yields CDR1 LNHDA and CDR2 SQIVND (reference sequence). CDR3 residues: CASSPSSDPGAYTF. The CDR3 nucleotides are TGTGCCAGTAGTCCATCCTCGGACCCAGGAGCCTACACCTTC. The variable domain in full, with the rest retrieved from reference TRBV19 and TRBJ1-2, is DGGITQSPKYLFRKEGQNVTLSCEQNLNHDAMYWYRQDPGQGLRLIYYSQIVNDFQKGDIAEGYSVSREKKESFPLTVTSAQKNPTAFYLCASSPSSDPGAYTFGSGTRLTVV.

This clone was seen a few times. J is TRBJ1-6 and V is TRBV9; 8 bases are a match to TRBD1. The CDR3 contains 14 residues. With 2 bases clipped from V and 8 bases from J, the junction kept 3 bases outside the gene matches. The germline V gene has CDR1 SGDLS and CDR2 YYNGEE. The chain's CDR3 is CASSVLDRDSPLHF. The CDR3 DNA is TGTGCCAGCAGCGTTCTGGACAGGGATTCACCCCTCCACTTT. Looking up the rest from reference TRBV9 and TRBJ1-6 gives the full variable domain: DSGVTQTPKHLITATGQRVTLRCSPRSGDLSVYWYQQSLDQGLQFLIQYYNGEERAKGNILERFSAQQFPDLHSELNLSSLELGDSALYFCASSVLDRDSPLHFGNGTRLTVT.

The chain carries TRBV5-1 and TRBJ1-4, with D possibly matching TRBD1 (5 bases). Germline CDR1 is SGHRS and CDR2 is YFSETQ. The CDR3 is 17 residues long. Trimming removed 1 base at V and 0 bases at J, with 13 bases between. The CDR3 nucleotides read TGCGCCAGCAGCTTGTATGGGGGATATGCAACTAATGAAAAACTGTTTTTT. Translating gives CASSLYGGYATNEKLFF.

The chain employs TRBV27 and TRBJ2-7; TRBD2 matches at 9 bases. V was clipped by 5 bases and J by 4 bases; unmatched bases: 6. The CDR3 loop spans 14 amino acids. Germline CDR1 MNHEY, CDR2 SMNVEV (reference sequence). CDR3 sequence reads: CASSKLAGRYEQYF. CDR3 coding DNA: TGTGCCAGCAGTAAACTAGCGGGCCGGTACGAGCAGTACTTC.